The clone carrying this T cell receptor (beta chain) was seen only a few times. As yet, its antigen is unknown. These data come from a study of T cells after yellow fever vaccination. The overall study: With SMART-Seq v4 Ultra Low Input, the fractions containing low cell numbers were prepared. Regarding the study as a whole: Some clonotypes were seen in both the CD4 and the CD8 compartments. These made up a small share and likely arose from convergent recombination. Contaminants from the bulk population, in the form of abundant clonotypes, could be found in FACS-sorted repertoires.

TCRdb redid the calling of the 5' RACE reads with MiXCR, one entry per CDR3 protein. Of around 260,000 distinct CDR3 sequences in the sample, about 5.2% were seen once. This CDR3 contains 16 residues. CDR1 is MNHNS and CDR2 is SASEGT in the germline V gene. J lost 7 bases, V lost 7 bases, and 15 bases had no gene match. This sequence joins TRBV6-1 and TRBJ2-1, with TRBD2 identical over 8 bases. Source: CD4+ T cells sorted from PBMCs, taken on the day of the yellow fever booster vaccination. This TCR was recovered from a young man who received the YFV17D yellow fever vaccine. The CDR3 region is CASIGAGTRDWNEQFF. The CDR3 DNA reads as TGTGCCAGCATAGGCGCCGGGACTAGGGATTGGAATGAGCAGTTCTTC.